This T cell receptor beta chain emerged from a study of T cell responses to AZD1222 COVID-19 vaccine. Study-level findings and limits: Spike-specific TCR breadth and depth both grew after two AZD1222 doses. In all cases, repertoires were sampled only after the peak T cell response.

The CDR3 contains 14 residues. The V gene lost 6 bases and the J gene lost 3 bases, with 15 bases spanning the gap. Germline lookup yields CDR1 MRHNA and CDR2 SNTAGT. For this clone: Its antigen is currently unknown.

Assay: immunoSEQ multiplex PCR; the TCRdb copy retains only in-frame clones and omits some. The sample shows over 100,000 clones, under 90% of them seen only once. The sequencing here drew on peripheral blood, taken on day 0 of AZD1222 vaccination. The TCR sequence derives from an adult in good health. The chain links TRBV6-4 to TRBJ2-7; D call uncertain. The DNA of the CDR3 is TGTGCCAGCAGCGCCGGGCCCGAAAACTACGAGCAGTACTTC. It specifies CASSAGPENYEQYF.